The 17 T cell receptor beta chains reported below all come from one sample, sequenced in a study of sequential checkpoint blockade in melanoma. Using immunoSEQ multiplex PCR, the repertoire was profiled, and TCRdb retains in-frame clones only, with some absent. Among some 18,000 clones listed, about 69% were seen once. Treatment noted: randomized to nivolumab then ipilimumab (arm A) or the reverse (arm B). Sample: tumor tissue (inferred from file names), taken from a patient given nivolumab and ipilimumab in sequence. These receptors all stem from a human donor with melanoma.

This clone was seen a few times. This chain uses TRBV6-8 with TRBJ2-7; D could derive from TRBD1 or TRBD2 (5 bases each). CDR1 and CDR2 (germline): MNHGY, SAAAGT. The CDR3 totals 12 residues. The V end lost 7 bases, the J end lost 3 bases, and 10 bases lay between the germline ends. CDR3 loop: CASKPGSYEQYF. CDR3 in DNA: TGTGCCAGCAAACCAGGGAGCTACGAGCAGTACTTC.

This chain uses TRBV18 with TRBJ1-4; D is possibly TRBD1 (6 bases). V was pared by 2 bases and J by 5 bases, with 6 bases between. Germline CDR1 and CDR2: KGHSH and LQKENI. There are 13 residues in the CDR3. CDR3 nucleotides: TGTGCCAGCTCACCAACAGGGAATGAAAAACTGTTTTTT. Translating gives CASSPTGNEKLFF.

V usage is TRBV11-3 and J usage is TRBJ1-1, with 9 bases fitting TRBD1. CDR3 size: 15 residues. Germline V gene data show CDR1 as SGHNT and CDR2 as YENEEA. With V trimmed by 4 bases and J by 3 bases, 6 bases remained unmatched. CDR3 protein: CASSWTGVRDTEAFF. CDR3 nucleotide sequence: TGTGCCAGCAGCTGGACAGGGGTGAGGGACACTGAAGCTTTCTTT.

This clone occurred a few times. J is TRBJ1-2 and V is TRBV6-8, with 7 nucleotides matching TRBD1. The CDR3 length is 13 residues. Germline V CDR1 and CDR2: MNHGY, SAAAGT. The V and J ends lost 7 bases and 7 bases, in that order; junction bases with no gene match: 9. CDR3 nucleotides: TGTGCCAGCACTATACTCGACAGGGTTGGCTACACCTTC. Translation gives CASTILDRVGYTF.

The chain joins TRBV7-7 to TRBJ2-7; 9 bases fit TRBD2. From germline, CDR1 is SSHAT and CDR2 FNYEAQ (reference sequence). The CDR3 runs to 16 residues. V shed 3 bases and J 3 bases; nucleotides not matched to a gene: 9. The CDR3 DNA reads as TGTGCCAGCAGCTTGCTGCGGGCTAGCGGGATCTACGAGCAGTACTTC. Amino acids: CASSLLRASGIYEQYF.

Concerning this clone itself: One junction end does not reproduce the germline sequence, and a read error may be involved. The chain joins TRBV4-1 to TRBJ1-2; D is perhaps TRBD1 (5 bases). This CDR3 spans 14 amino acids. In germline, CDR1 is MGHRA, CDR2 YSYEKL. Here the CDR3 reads CTSREEHGLEGYTF. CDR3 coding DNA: TGCACCAGCAGGGAGGAACACGGCCTAGAGGGCTACACCTTC.

CDR3 loop: CASSPGHEDSPLHF. The CDR3 DNA reads TGCGCCAGCAGCCCTGGACACGAGGATTCACCCCTCCACTTT. The chain employs TRBV5-1 and TRBJ1-6; D might be TRBD1 (5 bases). Per germline, CDR1 SGHRS and CDR2 YFSETQ. This CDR3 has 14 amino acids. The V end was cut by 4 bases, the J end by 8 bases, with 13 bases between.

CDR3 DNA: TGCGCCAGCAGCTTCGGGGACGGCGGCGGCGAGCAGTACTTC. Translated: CASSFGDGGGEQYF. The rearrangement links TRBV5-1 to TRBJ2-7, with D perhaps being TRBD1 or TRBD2 (5 bases each). There are 14 residues in the CDR3. Germline CDR1 is SGHRS and CDR2 is YFSETQ. V lost 2 bases to trimming and J lost 6 bases, with 15 bases between them.

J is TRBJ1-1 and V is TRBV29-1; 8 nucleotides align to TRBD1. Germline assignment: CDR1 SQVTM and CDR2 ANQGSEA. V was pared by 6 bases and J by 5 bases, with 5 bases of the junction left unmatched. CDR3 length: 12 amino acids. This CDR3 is CSVQQGGTEAFF. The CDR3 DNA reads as TGCAGCGTACAACAGGGGGGGACTGAAGCTTTCTTT. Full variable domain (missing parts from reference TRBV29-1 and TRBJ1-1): SAVISQKPSRDICQRGTSLTIQCQVDSQVTMMFWYRQQPGQSLTLIATANQGSEATYESGFVIDKFPISRPNLTFSTLTVSNMSPEDSSIYLCSVQQGGTEAFFGQGTRLTVV.

CDR3 bases: TGCGCCAGTAGCGGGGGGCGCTCGGGACTCACAGATACGCAGTATTTT. This translates into CASSGGRSGLTDTQYF. The chain links TRBV10-1 to TRBJ2-3; 10 nucleotides agree with TRBD2. The CDR3 runs 16 residues. V lost 9 bases and J lost 2; bases outside the gene matches: 11. CDR1 and CDR2 from the germline V gene are WNHNN and SYGVQD (reference sequence).

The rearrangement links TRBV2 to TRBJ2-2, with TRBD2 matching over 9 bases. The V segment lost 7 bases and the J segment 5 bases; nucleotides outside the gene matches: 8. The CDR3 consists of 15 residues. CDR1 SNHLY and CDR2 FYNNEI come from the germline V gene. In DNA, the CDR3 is TGTGCCAGCAACCTACTAGCGGGCGGGACCGGGGAGCTGTTTTTT. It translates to CASNLLAGGTGELFF.

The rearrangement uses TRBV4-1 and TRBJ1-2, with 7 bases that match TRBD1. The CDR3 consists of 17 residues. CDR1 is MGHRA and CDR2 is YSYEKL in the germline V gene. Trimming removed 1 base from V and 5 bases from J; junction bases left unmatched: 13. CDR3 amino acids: CASSQAAGQEELYGYTF. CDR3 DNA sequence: TGCGCCAGCAGCCAAGCGGCCGGACAGGAGGAATTATATGGCTACACCTTC.

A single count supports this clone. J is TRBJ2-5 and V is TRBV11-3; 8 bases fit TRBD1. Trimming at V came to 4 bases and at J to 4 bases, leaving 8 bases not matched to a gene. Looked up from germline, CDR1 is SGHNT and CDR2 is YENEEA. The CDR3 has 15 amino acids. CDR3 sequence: CASSWPGGPPETQYF. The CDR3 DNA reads TGTGCCAGCAGCTGGCCAGGGGGCCCTCCAGAGACCCAGTACTTC.

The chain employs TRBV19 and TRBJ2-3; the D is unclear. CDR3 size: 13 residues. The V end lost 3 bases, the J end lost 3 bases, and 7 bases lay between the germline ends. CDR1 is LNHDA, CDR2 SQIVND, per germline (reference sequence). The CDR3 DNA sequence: TGTGCCAGTAGTATTAGACGGACAGATACGCAGTATTTT. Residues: CASSIRRTDTQYF. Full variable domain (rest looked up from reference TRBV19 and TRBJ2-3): DGGITQSPKYLFRKEGQNVTLSCEQNLNHDAMYWYRQDPGQGLRLIYYSQIVNDFQKGDIAEGYSVSREKKESFPLTVTSAQKNPTAFYLCASSIRRTDTQYFGPGTRLTVL.

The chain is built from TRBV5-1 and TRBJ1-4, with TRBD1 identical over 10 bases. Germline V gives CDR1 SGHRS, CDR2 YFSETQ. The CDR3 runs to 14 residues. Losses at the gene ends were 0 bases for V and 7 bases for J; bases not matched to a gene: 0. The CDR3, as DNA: TGCGCCAGCAGCTTGGGGGACAGGGGTGAAAAACTGTTTTTT. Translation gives CASSLGDRGEKLFF. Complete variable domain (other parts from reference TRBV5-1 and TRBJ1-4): KAGVTQTPRYLIKTRGQQVTLSCSPISGHRSVSWYQQTPGQGLQFLFEYFSETQRNKGNFPGRFSGRQFSNSRSEMNVSTLELGDSALYLCASSLGDRGEKLFFGSGTQLSVL.

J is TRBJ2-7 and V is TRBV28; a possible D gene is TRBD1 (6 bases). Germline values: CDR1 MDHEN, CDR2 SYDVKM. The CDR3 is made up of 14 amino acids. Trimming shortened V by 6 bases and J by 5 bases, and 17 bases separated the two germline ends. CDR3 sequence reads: CASRLPGVSNEQYF. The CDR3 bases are TGTGCCAGCAGACTTCCAGGGGTGAGCAACGAGCAGTACTTC.

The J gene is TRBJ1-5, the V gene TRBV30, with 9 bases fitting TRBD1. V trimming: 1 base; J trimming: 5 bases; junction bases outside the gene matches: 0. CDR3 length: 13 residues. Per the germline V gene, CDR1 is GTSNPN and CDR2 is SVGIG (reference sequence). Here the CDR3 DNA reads TGTGCCTGGAGTGGACAGGGGGATCAGCCCCAGCATTTT. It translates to CAWSGQGDQPQHF.